The clone carrying this TCR beta chain was recorded many times. The antigen remains undetermined. These data come from a study of T cells in Graves' hyperthyroidism and ophthalmopathy. Findings of the study overall: In blood, most of the thyroid clonotypes expanded above 0.001 were also present.

Trimming took off 3 bases at V and 9 bases at J, with 21 bases between the two ends. Looked up from germline, CDR1 is SGHTA and CDR2 is FQGNSA. This CDR3 contains 16 residues. More than 9.5 ml fresh peripheral blood yielded the PBMCs. Amplification targeted TCR beta CDR3 regions from RNA transcripts. First-round RT-PCR of the TCR CDR3 relied on the HTBI primer set. TCRdb called the multiplex PCR reads again in MiXCR, with one record for every CDR3 protein. The data contain 600,000 to 650,000 distinct CDR3 sequences, under 20% of them singletons. The rearrangement uses TRBV7-2 and TRBJ2-1; a weak D match, TRBD2 (6 bases). This TCR was sampled from a woman aged 25 to 39 with Graves' hyperthyroidism. The sequenced sample was blood. The CDR3, as DNA: TGTGCCAGCAGCTTCGGCGGGAATGTCGGCATCGGTGAGCAGTTCTTC. It codes for CASSFGGNVGIGEQFF.